The clone carrying this T cell receptor beta chain was picked up a small number of times. The antigen is unknown. Timing groups of about 4 and about 12 weeks for second doses were pooled. The source of the sample is a study of T cell responses to AZD1222 COVID-19 vaccine. Study results and caveats: Most donors were white British, females outnumbered males, and clonal diversity was possibly underestimated. Only six or seven AZD1222 recipients were seropositive at baseline.

Here immunoSEQ multiplex PCR was the method, and the copy in TCRdb shows in-frame clones only, minus some. Of under 150,000 clones listed, 70% to 90% are singletons. Germline loops: CDR1 MNHEY, CDR2 SVGAGI. The CDR3 sequence is 13 residues long. Unmatched junction bases numbered 7, after V lost 7 bases and J lost 8 bases. The chain couples TRBV6-5 to TRBJ2-1, with TRBD2 matching 8 bases. The sample in question was peripheral blood, obtained 28 days after the second AZD1222 dose. This sequence originates from an adult who received the AZD1222 COVID-19 vaccine. The CDR3 DNA follows: TGTGCCAGCACTGGCGGGGGGTTAGATGAGCAGTTCTTC. Amino acids: CASTGGGLDEQFF.